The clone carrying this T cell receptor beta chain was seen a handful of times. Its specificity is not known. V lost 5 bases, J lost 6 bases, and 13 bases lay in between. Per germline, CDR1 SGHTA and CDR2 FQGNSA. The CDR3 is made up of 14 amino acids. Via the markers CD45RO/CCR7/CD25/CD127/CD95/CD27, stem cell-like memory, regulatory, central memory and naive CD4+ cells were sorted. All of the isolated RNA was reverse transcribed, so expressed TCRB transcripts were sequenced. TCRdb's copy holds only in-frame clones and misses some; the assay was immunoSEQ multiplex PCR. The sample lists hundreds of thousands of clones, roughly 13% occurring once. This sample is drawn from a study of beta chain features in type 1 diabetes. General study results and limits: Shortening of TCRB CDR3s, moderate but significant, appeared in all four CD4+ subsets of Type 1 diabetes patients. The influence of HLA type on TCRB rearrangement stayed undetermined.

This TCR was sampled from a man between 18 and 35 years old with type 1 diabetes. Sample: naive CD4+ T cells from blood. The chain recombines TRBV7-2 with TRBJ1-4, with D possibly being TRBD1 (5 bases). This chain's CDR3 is CASSPDSSYEKLFF. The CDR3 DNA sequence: TGTGCCAGCAGCCCAGACAGCTCGTATGAAAAACTGTTTTTT.